Below, one TCR beta chain is given with its context. These data belong to a study of shared clonotypes between healthy human individuals. This CDR3 has 14 residues. The J segment lost 3 bases and the V segment lost 9 bases, leaving 7 bases of the junction unmatched. CDR1 and CDR2 from the germline V gene are MNHNY and SVGAGI (reference sequence). Data came from immunoSEQ multiplex PCR; TCRdb stores just in-frame clones and leaves some out. Among more than 400,000 clones listed, more than 95% were seen once. The gene calls are TRBV6-6 and TRBJ1-5; 8 bases line up with TRBD1. The receptor was derived from a woman in her 30s in good health. Input material: naive CD4+ T cells sorted from blood. Subset in this sample: CD45RA+ positively selected. CDR3 protein: CASTGGLNNQPQHF. The CDR3 bases are TGTGCCAGTACAGGGGGTTTGAACAATCAGCCCCAGCATTTT.